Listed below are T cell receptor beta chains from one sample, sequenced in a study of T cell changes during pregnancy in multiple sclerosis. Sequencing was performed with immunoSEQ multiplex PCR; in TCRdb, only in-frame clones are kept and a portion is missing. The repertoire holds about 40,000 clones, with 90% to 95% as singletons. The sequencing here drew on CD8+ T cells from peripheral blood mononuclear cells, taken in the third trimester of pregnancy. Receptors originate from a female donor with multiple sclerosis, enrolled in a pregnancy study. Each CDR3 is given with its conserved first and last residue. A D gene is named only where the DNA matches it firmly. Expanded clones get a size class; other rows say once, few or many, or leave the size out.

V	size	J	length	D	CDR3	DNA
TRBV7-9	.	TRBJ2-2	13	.	CASRSANTGELFF	TGTGCCAGCCGTTCCGCGAACACCGGGGAGCTGTTTTTT
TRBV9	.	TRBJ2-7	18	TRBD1	CASSVATGDQGQGYEQYF	TGTGCCAGCAGCGTAGCTACCGGGGACCAGGGACAGGGGTACGAGCAGTACTTC
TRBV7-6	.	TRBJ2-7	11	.	CASSQEGRQYF	TGTGCCAGCAGCCAGGAAGGTAGGCAGTACTTC
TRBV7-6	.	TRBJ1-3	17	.	CASSLGWRMLPGNTIYF	TGTGCCAGCAGCTTAGGATGGCGGATGCTGCCTGGAAACACCATATATTTT
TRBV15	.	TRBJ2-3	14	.	CATESDSDTDTQYF	TGTGCCACCGAGAGCGACAGCGACACAGATACGCAGTATTTT
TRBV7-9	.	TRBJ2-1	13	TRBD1	CASSLRTGDEQFF	TGTGCCAGCAGCTTACGGACAGGGGATGAGCAGTTCTTC
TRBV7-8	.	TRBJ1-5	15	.	CASSADSYSNQPQHF	TGTGCCAGCAGCGCTGACAGCTATAGCAATCAGCCCCAGCATTTT
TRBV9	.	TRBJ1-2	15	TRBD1	CASSSETGWVGGYTF	TGTGCCAGCAGCTCGGAGACAGGGTGGGTAGGTGGCTACACCTTC
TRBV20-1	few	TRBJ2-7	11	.	CSASTGYRQYF	TGCAGTGCTAGTACAGGTTATAGGCAGTACTTC
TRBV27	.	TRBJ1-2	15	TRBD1	CASSPGSGTAYGYTF	TGTGCCAGCAGTCCCGGGTCCGGGACAGCCTATGGCTACACCTTC
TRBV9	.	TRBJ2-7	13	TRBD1	CASAPGQDYEQYF	TGTGCCAGCGCCCCGGGACAGGACTACGAGCAGTACTTC
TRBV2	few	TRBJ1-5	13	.	CASREGIGQPQHF	TGTGCCAGCAGGGAGGGTATAGGGCAGCCCCAGCATTTT
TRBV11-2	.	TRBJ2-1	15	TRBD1	CASSWPGQGVNEQFF	TGTGCCAGCAGCTGGCCGGGACAGGGGGTCAATGAGCAGTTCTTC
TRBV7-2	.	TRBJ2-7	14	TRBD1	CASSSGQNSYEQYF	TGTGCCAGCAGCTCGGGACAGAACTCCTACGAGCAGTACTTC
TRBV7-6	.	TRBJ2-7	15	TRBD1	CASSSTDRGPNEQYF	TGTGCCAGCAGCTCAACGGACAGGGGGCCAAACGAGCAGTACTTC
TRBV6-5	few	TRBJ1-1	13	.	CASSPGGGTEAFF	TGTGCCAGCAGCCCGGGGGGGGGCACTGAAGCTTTCTTT
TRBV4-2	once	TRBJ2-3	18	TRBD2	CASSQADASGGATDTQYF	TGTGCCAGCAGCCAGGCCGATGCTAGCGGGGGGGCCACAGATACGCAGTATTTT
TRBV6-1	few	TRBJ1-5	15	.	CATQDRLYSNQPQHF	TGTGCCACCCAAGACAGACTCTATAGCAATCAGCCCCAGCATTTT
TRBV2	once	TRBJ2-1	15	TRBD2	CASRASGGYYNEQFF	TGTGCCAGCAGAGCTAGCGGGGGGTACTACAATGAGCAGTTCTTC
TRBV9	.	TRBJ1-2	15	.	CASSVGRFQDYGYTF	TGTGCCAGCAGCGTAGGAAGGTTTCAGGACTATGGCTACACCTTC
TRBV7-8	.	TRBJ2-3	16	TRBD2	CASSSGLAGVVDTQYF	TGTGCCAGCAGCTCGGGACTAGCGGGAGTAGTAGATACGCAGTATTTT
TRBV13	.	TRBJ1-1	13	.	CASSWGQNTEAFF	TGTGCCAGCAGCTGGGGACAGAACACTGAAGCTTTCTTT
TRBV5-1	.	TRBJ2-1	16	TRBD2	CASSPRAGETYNEQFF	TGCGCCAGCAGCCCCAGGGCGGGAGAGACCTACAATGAGCAGTTCTTC
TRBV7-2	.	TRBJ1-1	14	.	CASSLLILNTEAFF	TGTGCCAGCAGTCTACTCATCCTGAACACTGAAGCTTTCTTT
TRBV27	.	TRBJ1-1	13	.	CASSSGDVVGAFF	TGTGCCAGCAGTTCGGGGGATGTGGTAGGGGCTTTCTTT
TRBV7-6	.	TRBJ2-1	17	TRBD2	CASSRTSGGISYNEQFF	TGTGCCAGCAGCCGAACTAGCGGGGGGATCTCCTACAATGAGCAGTTCTTC
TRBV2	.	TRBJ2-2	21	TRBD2	CASSGTGLAGGDIINTGELFF	TGTGCCAGCAGTGGGACGGGACTAGCGGGGGGGGATATCATTAACACCGGGGAGCTGTTTTTT
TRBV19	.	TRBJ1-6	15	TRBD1	CASSAGTGGNSPLHF	TGTGCCAGTAGTGCGGGGACAGGGGGGAATTCACCCCTCCACTTT
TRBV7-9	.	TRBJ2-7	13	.	CASSFSSGNEQYF	TGTGCCAGCAGCTTCAGTTCAGGGAACGAGCAGTACTTC
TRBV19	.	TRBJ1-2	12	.	CASSGMEEGYTF	TGTGCCAGTAGTGGGATGGAGGAAGGCTACACCTTC
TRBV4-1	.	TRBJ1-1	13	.	CASSQEGGTEAFF	TGCGCCAGCAGCCAGGAGGGGGGGACTGAAGCTTTCTTT
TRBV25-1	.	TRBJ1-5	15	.	CASSDSRELGQPQHF	TGTGCCAGCAGTGATTCTCGAGAGCTCGGTCAGCCCCAGCATTTT
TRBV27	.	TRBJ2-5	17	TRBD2	CASSDGTSGGPGETQYF	TGTGCCAGCAGTGACGGGACTAGCGGGGGGCCGGGGGAGACCCAGTACTTC
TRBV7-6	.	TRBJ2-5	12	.	CASGRLGETQYF	TGTGCCAGCGGCCGACTAGGGGAGACCCAGTACTTC
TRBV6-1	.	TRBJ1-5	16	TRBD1	CASSVGTEYSNQPQHF	TGTGCCAGCAGTGTCGGGACAGAATATAGCAATCAGCCCCAGCATTTT
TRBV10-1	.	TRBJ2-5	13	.	CATQRGFQETQYF	TGCGCCACCCAGAGGGGGTTCCAAGAGACCCAGTACTTC